The next 23 T cell receptor beta chains were all read from a single sample in a study of T cell responses to AZD1222 COVID-19 vaccine. TCRdb keeps only in-frame clones here, not all; method: immunoSEQ multiplex PCR. Here the sample spans 100,000 or so clones, nearly 90% being singletons. The sample was peripheral blood, taken 28 days after the second AZD1222 dose. These TCRs come from an adult who received the AZD1222 COVID-19 vaccine.

V gene TRBV5-1 combines with J gene TRBJ1-2; 9 bases line up with TRBD1. V trimming: 2 bases; J trimming: 6 bases; junction bases outside the gene matches: 2. The germline V gene encodes CDR1 SGHRS and CDR2 YFSETQ. The CDR3 spans 13 residues. The CDR3 DNA sequence: TGCGCCAGCAGCTTCCGGGACAGGGATGGCTACACCTTC. It is translated as CASSFRDRDGYTF.

This chain uses TRBV28 with TRBJ1-1, with 8 bases lining up with TRBD1. Per germline, CDR1 MDHEN and CDR2 SYDVKM. The J segment lost 0 bases and the V segment lost 6 bases, leaving 3 bases of the junction unmatched. The CDR3 is 14 amino acids. DNA of the CDR3: TGTGCCAGCAGCGACAGGGGCATGAACACTGAAGCTTTCTTT. Protein sequence: CASSDRGMNTEAFF.

The chain has TRBV7-9 and TRBJ2-7; maybe TRBD2 (5 bases). V lost 5 bases, J lost 2 bases, and 10 bases lay in between. Germline V gene sequence: CDR1 SEHNR, CDR2 FQNEAQ (reference sequence). This CDR3 has 13 amino acids. CDR3 bases: TGTGCCAGCAGCCCGCGAGGGCCCTACGAGCAGTACTTC. Protein sequence: CASSPRGPYEQYF.

This clone was observed a handful of times. The V call is TRBV27, the J call TRBJ1-2; 8 nucleotides align to TRBD1. The CDR3 totals 15 residues. Germline V gene data show CDR1 as MNHEY and CDR2 as SMNVEV (reference sequence). J gave up 4 bases and V 2 bases, and 6 bases lay outside the gene matches. The CDR3 sequence is CASSLQGQGGYGYTF. The DNA for the CDR3 is TGTGCCAGCAGTTTACAAGGACAGGGAGGCTATGGCTACACCTTC.

This CDR3 reads CASSLIFSQEQFF. CDR3 sequence (DNA): TGTGCCAGCAGCTTGATTTTCAGTCAAGAGCAGTTCTTC. The rearrangement joins TRBV5-6 to TRBJ2-1; D is ambiguous. V gave up 1 base and J gave up 10 bases, with 12 bases separating them. The CDR3 totals 13 residues. Germline V gene sequence: CDR1 SGHDT, CDR2 YYEEEE.

The rearrangement uses TRBV11-2 and TRBJ2-7; D gene ambiguous. Germline CDR1 SGHAT, CDR2 FQNNGV. There are 14 residues in the CDR3. V lost 8 bases, J lost 4 bases, and 18 bases lay in between. The CDR3 coding sequence is TGTGCCAGCCAGACGAAGGGTTTCCTTTACGAGCAGTACTTC. This codes for CASQTKGFLYEQYF. The full variable domain, in which reference TRBV11-2 and TRBJ2-7 provide the parts outside the CDR3, is EAGVAQSPRYKIIEKRQSVAFWCNPISGHATLYWYQQILGQGPKLLIQFQNNGVVDDSQLPKDRFSAERLKGVDSTLKIQPAKLEDSAVYLCASQTKGFLYEQYFGPGTRLTVT.

The V gene is TRBV5-4, the J gene TRBJ2-7; TRBD1 might be the D (6 bases). This CDR3 region has 13 residues. The ends were cut back, 2 bases at V and 1 base at J, with 7 bases in the middle. Per germline, CDR1 SGHNT and CDR2 YYREEE (reference sequence). The CDR3 bases are TGTGCCAGCAGCTTCAGGGGTTCCTACGAGCAGTACTTC. Translated: CASSFRGSYEQYF.

V and J are TRBV9 and TRBJ1-4; TRBD1 aligns across 10 bases. CDR3 length equals 15 residues. Germline CDR1 is SGDLS and CDR2 is YYNGEE. The V gene end was trimmed by 4 bases and the J gene end by 4 bases; junction bases not matched to a gene: 4. CDR3 amino acids: CASSPRDRGNEKLFF. CDR3 DNA: TGTGCCAGCAGCCCTCGGGACAGGGGTAATGAAAAACTGTTTTTT. Supplemented by reference TRBV9 and TRBJ1-4, the full variable domain reads DSGVTQTPKHLITATGQRVTLRCSPRSGDLSVYWYQQSLDQGLQFLIQYYNGEERAKGNILERFSAQQFPDLHSELNLSSLELGDSALYFCASSPRDRGNEKLFFGSGTQLSVL.

The chain carries TRBV7-9 and TRBJ2-1; 9 nucleotides match TRBD1. Germline V gene sequence: CDR1 SEHNR, CDR2 FQNEAQ (reference sequence). V lost 4 bases and J lost 2; bases outside the gene matches: 6. The CDR3 covers 16 residues. Here the CDR3 reads CASSSPGQGTYNEQFF. In DNA form, the CDR3 reads TGTGCCAGCAGCTCTCCGGGACAGGGTACCTACAATGAGCAGTTCTTC.

This chain uses TRBV24-1 with TRBJ2-7; TRBD1 might be the D (8 bases). Trimming shortened V by 4 bases and J by 2 bases, and 14 bases separated the two germline ends. CDR3 length equals 15 residues. Germline values: CDR1 KGHDR, CDR2 SFDVKD. The CDR3 protein is CATSEGGTGTYEQYF. The CDR3, as DNA: TGTGCCACCAGTGAGGGGGGGACAGGTACCTACGAGCAGTACTTC.

The chain uses TRBV29-1 and TRBJ1-5; D gene unclear. Germline lookup yields CDR1 SQVTM and CDR2 ANQGSEA. Between the trimmed V and J ends, which lost 4 bases and 1 base, there was a span of 5 bases. The CDR3 extends over 12 amino acids. CDR3 protein: CSVVSSNQPQHF. The CDR3, as DNA: TGCAGCGTTGTTTCAAGCAATCAGCCCCAGCATTTT.

J is TRBJ1-1 and V is TRBV6-5; 8 positions match TRBD1. The CDR3 covers 14 residues. With 4 bases clipped from V and 10 bases from J, the junction kept 11 bases outside the gene matches. Looked up from germline, CDR1 is MNHEY and CDR2 is SVGAGI. This chain's CDR3 is CASSSRTGSGGAFF. CDR3 in DNA: TGTGCCAGCAGTTCGCGGACAGGGTCCGGAGGAGCTTTCTTT.

This clone was detected a few times. V usage is TRBV19 and J usage is TRBJ2-1; 8 bases map to TRBD2. This CDR3 contains 13 residues. Germline-derived CDR1 and CDR2 are LNHDA and SQIVND (reference sequence). V shed 0 bases and J 13 bases; nucleotides not matched to a gene: 5. CDR3 protein: CASSIEGAGGQFF. CDR3 bases: TGTGCCAGTAGTATAGAGGGGGCGGGAGGCCAGTTCTTC.

The V and J genes are TRBV30 and TRBJ2-2; D is undetermined. Germline CDR1 and CDR2: GTSNPN and SVGIG (reference sequence). This CDR3 contains 13 residues. V dropped 0 bases and J dropped 2 bases, with 4 bases sitting between them. The CDR3 DNA is TGTGCCTGGAGTGTACCCAACACCGGGGAGCTGTTTTTT. It translates to CAWSVPNTGELFF.

The V call is TRBV27, the J call TRBJ1-2; 12 positions agree with TRBD1. Germline V gives CDR1 MNHEY, CDR2 SMNVEV (reference sequence). Unmatched junction bases numbered 16, after V lost 6 bases and J lost 2 bases. The CDR3 is 19 amino acids. CDR3 sequence (DNA): TGTGCCAGCAGCCAAGCCCCCGGGACAGGGGGCCCCGCGAACTATGGCTACACCTTC. This translates into CASSQAPGTGGPANYGYTF.

This clone was counted once. The J gene is TRBJ1-2, the V gene TRBV4-1; TRBD1 matches at 10 bases. V lost 4 bases, J lost 2 bases, and 1 base stayed unmatched. Per the germline V gene, CDR1 is MGHRA and CDR2 is YSYEKL. This CDR3 is built from 14 residues. The CDR3 protein is CASSPTGGNYGYTF. The CDR3 DNA reads as TGCGCCAGCAGCCCGACAGGGGGCAACTATGGCTACACCTTC.

The rearrangement uses TRBV14 and TRBJ2-7; D is unresolved. The CDR3 has 13 residues. The V end was cut by 3 bases, the J end by 2 bases, with 8 bases between. Per germline, CDR1 SGHDN and CDR2 FVKESK. DNA for the CDR3: TGTGCCAGCAGCCAGACCGTCGCCTACGAGCAGTACTTC. Protein sequence: CASSQTVAYEQYF.

The genes are TRBV20-1 and TRBJ1-2; TRBD1 is a possible D gene (6 bases). V dropped 3 bases and J dropped 4 bases, with 15 bases sitting between them. The CDR3 covers 14 residues. Germline CDR1 is DFQATT and CDR2 is SNEGSKA (reference sequence). The chain's CDR3 is CSASNRASIYGYTF. Here the CDR3 DNA reads TGCAGTGCTAGTAACAGGGCTTCGATCTATGGCTACACCTTC.

This chain uses TRBV24-1 with TRBJ1-1; 7 positions agree with TRBD1. Unmatched junction bases numbered 4, after V lost 2 bases and J lost 8 bases. The CDR3 has 13 amino acids. Germline-derived CDR1 and CDR2 are KGHDR and SFDVKD. The CDR3 here is CATSDYGTDEAFF. The CDR3 bases are TGTGCCACCAGTGATTACGGGACAGACGAAGCTTTCTTT.

The chain links TRBV27 to TRBJ2-1; weak D call: TRBD1 (6 bases). The CDR3 is 14 residues long. Per the germline V gene, CDR1 is MNHEY and CDR2 is SMNVEV (reference sequence). V was shortened by 3 bases and J by 8 bases, with 14 bases between the two germline ends. In DNA, the CDR3 is TGTGCCAGCAGTTTGGGGGCAGGGGCGGATGAGCAGTTCTTC. Translated, it gives CASSLGAGADEQFF.

The table lists this clone with a few counts. This chain joins TRBV5-1 and TRBJ1-1; the match to TRBD1 covers 7 bases. V lost 0 bases, J lost 5 bases, and 7 bases stayed unmatched. The CDR3 is 15 residues long. Germline CDR1 and CDR2: SGHRS and YFSETQ. The CDR3 bases are TGCGCCAGCAGCTTGGGAGGGGGCGCGGGAACTGAAGCTTTCTTT. Translated: CASSLGGGAGTEAFF.

Turning to this clone: A far larger clone is one base from this, pointing to a likely read error. The rearrangement uses TRBV19 and TRBJ1-5; D might be TRBD1 (6 bases). Germline CDR1 LNHDA, CDR2 SQIVND (reference sequence). Trimming removed 9 bases from V and 0 bases from J, with 15 bases in between. The CDR3 consists of 15 residues. CDR3 DNA: TGTGCCAGCCGTCAGGGGTCCTATAGCAATCAGCCCCAGCATTTT. Amino acid sequence: CASRQGSYSNQPQHF.

This clone has a single count. The rearrangement links TRBV6-2 or TRBV6-3 to TRBJ2-7; 12 bases line up with TRBD2. Germline V gene lookup returns CDR1 MNHEY and CDR2 SVGEGT. V shed 5 bases, J shed 0 bases, and the junction held 2 bases outside the gene matches. The CDR3 runs to 15 residues. As DNA, the CDR3 is TGTGCCAGCAGTCTAGCGGGAGGGAACTCCTACGAGCAGTACTTC. Encoded protein: CASSLAGGNSYEQYF.